This TCR beta chain was observed in a study of CD8 T cells in ankylosing spondylitis. One entry per CDR3 protein results from TCRdb running MiXCR on the 5' RACE reads. This sample has 80,000 to 90,000 distinct CDR3 sequences, with about 27% found just once. This CDR3 has 14 residues. In germline, CDR1 is DFQATT, CDR2 SNEGSKA (reference sequence). V dropped 5 bases and J dropped 4; count of bases not matched to a gene: 5. Material for sequencing was blood, either unsorted or a sorted T cell fraction (not recorded which). The receptor was derived from a male donor with ankylosing spondylitis or in good health (not recorded which). V usage is TRBV20-1 and J usage is TRBJ2-3; 11 bases match TRBD1. CDR3 DNA: TGCAGTGCTTGGGGACAGGGGGTTTCAGATACGCAGTATTTT. This translates into CSAWGQGVSDTQYF.